These T cell receptor beta chains were read from a single sample in a study of cytomegalovirus exposure and HLA in healthy donors. Assay used: immunoSEQ multiplex PCR; TCRdb lists only in-frame clones, some missing. Of over 110,000 clones in the sample, 75% to 85% were seen once. The specimen sequenced was PBMCs. The receptors derive from a man aged 40-49 years in good health and CMV-seronegative. Both conserved end residues are part of each CDR3. D genes are given only for firm matches. Clone size appears in some rows only: once, few, many, or a class for an expanded clone.

D: -; size: -; J: TRBJ2-1; V: TRBV5-1; DNA: TGCGCCAGCAGCTCGCGGGACAGTGCCTACAATGAGCAGTTCTTC; CDR3: CASSSRDSAYNEQFF
D: TRBD2; size: few; J: TRBJ2-7; V: TRBV11-2; DNA: TGTGCCAGCAGCTTAGCGGCGGGACTACCTTACGAGCAGTACTTC; CDR3: CASSLAAGLPYEQYF
D: TRBD1; size: -; J: TRBJ2-5; V: TRBV6-5; DNA: TGTGCCAGCAGTTACGCCGGGACAGAAGAGACCCAGTACTTC; CDR3: CASSYAGTEETQYF
D: TRBD1; size: -; J: TRBJ1-4; V: TRBV19; DNA: TGTGCCAGTAGCGACAGGGGCGCAGCTAATGAAAAACTGTTTTTT; CDR3: CASSDRGAANEKLFF
D: -; size: -; J: TRBJ2-3; V: TRBV9; DNA: TGTGCCAGCAGCGTAGGGTCATCTTTACTCACAGATACGCAGTATTTT; CDR3: CASSVGSSLLTDTQYF
D: -; size: few; J: TRBJ2-7; V: TRBV6-1; DNA: TGTGCCAGCAGTGAAACTACGGAAGCCTACGAGCAGTACTTC; CDR3: CASSETTEAYEQYF
D: TRBD1; size: -; J: TRBJ1-2; V: TRBV27; DNA: TGTGCCAGCAGTTTATTCGGGCAGGGGGTGGATGGCTACACCTTC; CDR3: CASSLFGQGVDGYTF
D: TRBD1; size: -; J: TRBJ2-7; V: TRBV2; DNA: TGTGCCAGCATAAGAAGACAGGGGATAGATGAGCAGTACTTC; CDR3: CASIRRQGIDEQYF
D: TRBD1; size: -; J: TRBJ2-7; V: TRBV6-1; DNA: TGTGCCAGCAGTCTCCGGGGACAGGGGAACTACGAGCAGTACTTC; CDR3: CASSLRGQGNYEQYF
D: -; size: few; J: TRBJ1-1; V: TRBV18; DNA: TGTGCCAGCTCACCATTGGAAGGGCGGGTGTCTTTCTTT; CDR3: CASSPLEGRVSFF
D: -; size: -; J: TRBJ1-2; V: TRBV28; DNA: TGTGCCAGCAGGCGAACCCTTGTAGCCGGCTACACCTTC; CDR3: CASRRTLVAGYTF
D: -; size: few; J: TRBJ1-3; V: TRBV28; DNA: TGTGCCAGCACCCTAGTGTCTGGAAACACCATATATTTT; CDR3: CASTLVSGNTIYF
D: TRBD1; size: -; J: TRBJ1-2; V: TRBV5-1; DNA: TGCGCCAGCAGCGTCGCCGGGACAGACTATGGCTACACCTTC; CDR3: CASSVAGTDYGYTF
D: -; size: once; J: TRBJ2-7; V: TRBV7-2; DNA: TGTGCCAGCAGCTTGGTAGCCTACAGGGTATTGGGGTACGAGCAGTACTTC; CDR3: CASSLVAYRVLGYEQYF
D: -; size: -; J: TRBJ1-5; V: TRBV27; DNA: TGTGCCAGCTCCCTGAGGGAGGCCCAGCCCCAGCATTTT; CDR3: CASSLREAQPQHF
D: -; size: -; J: TRBJ2-5; V: TRBV9; DNA: TGTGCCAGCAGCGTAGCGGCGGGTCAAGAGACCCAGTACTTC; CDR3: CASSVAAGQETQYF
D: TRBD1; size: -; J: TRBJ1-5; V: TRBV5-5; DNA: TGTGCCAGCAGCACTCACAGGGGTAGCAATCAGCCCCAGCATTTT; CDR3: CASSTHRGSNQPQHF
D: TRBD1; size: -; J: TRBJ2-7; V: TRBV5-1; DNA: TGCGCCAGCAGCTTGACCGGGACAGGGGCCTACGAGCAGTACTTC; CDR3: CASSLTGTGAYEQYF
D: TRBD1; size: -; J: TRBJ1-6; V: TRBV4-2; DNA: TGTGCCAGCAGCCACTCCGACAGGGGGCGGTCTGGTTCACCCCTCCACTTT; CDR3: CASSHSDRGRSGSPLHF
D: -; size: few; J: TRBJ1-1; V: TRBV6-6; DNA: TGTGCCAGCAGTTATTCACAGGGAACTGAAGCTTTCTTT; CDR3: CASSYSQGTEAFF
D: TRBD1; size: -; J: TRBJ2-5; V: TRBV5-6; DNA: TGTGCCAGCAGTCAGGACAGGGGGTACCAAGAGACCCAGTACTTC; CDR3: CASSQDRGYQETQYF
D: TRBD1; size: -; J: TRBJ1-1; V: TRBV11-3; DNA: TGTGCCAGCAGCACCGGACAGGTTAACACTGAAGCTTTCTTT; CDR3: CASSTGQVNTEAFF
D: TRBD2; size: -; J: TRBJ2-1; V: TRBV18; DNA: TGTGCCAGCTCACCGAAGACTAGCGGGGGGAATGAGCAGTTCTTC; CDR3: CASSPKTSGGNEQFF
D: -; size: once; J: TRBJ2-3; V: TRBV10-3; DNA: TGTGCCATCAGGGGCCCGGCGACAGATACGCAGTATTTT; CDR3: CAIRGPATDTQYF
D: TRBD2; size: -; J: TRBJ2-7; V: TRBV10-3; DNA: TGTGCCATCAGTGATGCCGGGCAGCGGGGGTATCCCGAGCAGTACTTC; CDR3: CAISDAGQRGYPEQYF
D: -; size: -; J: TRBJ2-5; V: TRBV13; DNA: TGTGCCAGCAGCTCAAATCAAGAGACCCAGTACTTC; CDR3: CASSSNQETQYF
D: TRBD1; size: -; J: TRBJ1-2; V: TRBV5-4; DNA: TGTGCCAGCAGCTCCTCCGGCGGACAGGGGATGTTTGGCTACACCTTC; CDR3: CASSSSGGQGMFGYTF
D: TRBD1; size: -; J: TRBJ2-1; V: TRBV2; DNA: TGTGCCAGCAGTGGATGGGACAGGGGGGGCAATGAGCAGTTCTTC; CDR3: CASSGWDRGGNEQFF
D: TRBD1; size: once; J: TRBJ2-3; V: TRBV4-1; DNA: TGCGCCAGCAGCCCGGACAGGGGAGTTGTAGATACGCAGTATTTT; CDR3: CASSPDRGVVDTQYF
D: TRBD1; size: few; J: TRBJ1-5; V: TRBV6-1; DNA: TGTGCCAGCAGTGCCCGGGACAGGGGAAGCAATCAGCCCCAGCATTTT; CDR3: CASSARDRGSNQPQHF
D: TRBD1; size: few; J: TRBJ1-6; V: TRBV27; DNA: TGTGCCAGCAGTTTATGGGCAGGGGGTAATTCACCCCTCCACTTT; CDR3: CASSLWAGGNSPLHF
D: -; size: few; J: TRBJ2-7; V: TRBV5-6; DNA: TGTGCCAGCAGCTTGGAGGGGAATTACGAGCAGTACTTC; CDR3: CASSLEGNYEQYF
D: TRBD1; size: -; J: TRBJ2-1; V: TRBV15; DNA: TGTGCCACCAGCAGAGAACAGGGGGCGCCGTACAGTGAGCAGTTCTTC; CDR3: CATSREQGAPYSEQFF
D: TRBD1; size: once; J: TRBJ1-3; V: TRBV27; DNA: TGTGCCAGCAGTCGGGACAGAGCCTCTGGAAACACCATATATTTT; CDR3: CASSRDRASGNTIYF
D: TRBD2; size: once; J: TRBJ2-7; V: TRBV6-6; DNA: TGTGCCAGCAGTATGCGGACTAGCGGGGACGAGCAGTACTTC; CDR3: CASSMRTSGDEQYF
D: -; size: -; J: TRBJ1-6; V: TRBV7-2; DNA: TGTGCCAGCAGCTTAGAATGGGGCTCACCCCTCCACTTT; CDR3: CASSLEWGSPLHF
D: -; size: medium-sized; J: TRBJ2-2; V: TRBV7-9; DNA: TGTGCCAGCAGCTCCCTCGGACAGAGAAGCGCTACCGGGGAGCTGTTTTTT; CDR3: CASSSLGQRSATGELFF
D: TRBD1; size: -; J: TRBJ1-1; V: TRBV2; DNA: TGTGCCAGCAGTCCCCGGGGGACAGGGGGCATTCTGAGACAGAACACTGAAGCTTTCTTT; CDR3: CASSPRGTGGILRQNTEAFF
D: -; size: -; J: TRBJ2-3; V: TRBV7-9; DNA: TGTGCCAGCAGCTTATTGGGGGGAAACACAGATACGCAGTATTTT; CDR3: CASSLLGGNTDTQYF
D: TRBD1; size: -; J: TRBJ1-2; V: TRBV18; DNA: TGTGCCAGCTCACCCACTACAGGGGAATATGGCTACACCTTC; CDR3: CASSPTTGEYGYTF
D: TRBD1; size: -; J: TRBJ1-4; V: TRBV7-2; DNA: TGTGCCAGCAGCAGGACAGGGCGTAATGAAAAACTGTTTTTT; CDR3: CASSRTGRNEKLFF
D: -; size: -; J: TRBJ1-2; V: TRBV28; DNA: TGTGCCAGCAGTCCCGGGGGAGCCCCCTATGGCTACACCTTC; CDR3: CASSPGGAPYGYTF
D: TRBD1; size: -; J: TRBJ2-7; V: TRBV27; DNA: TGTGCCAGCAGTCTACGGGACAGGCTCTACGAGCAGTACTTC; CDR3: CASSLRDRLYEQYF
D: TRBD2; size: -; J: TRBJ2-7; V: TRBV5-1; DNA: TGCGCCAGCAGCCCAGCGGGACGGTTGGTAGAGCAGTACTTC; CDR3: CASSPAGRLVEQYF
D: -; size: -; J: TRBJ1-2; V: TRBV7-2; DNA: TGTGCCAGCAGCTTAGGATTTGCAGGGACTAACTATGGCTACACCTTC; CDR3: CASSLGFAGTNYGYTF
D: TRBD1; size: -; J: TRBJ2-4; V: TRBV19; DNA: TGTGCCAGTAGTATGCAGTCGCAGGGGGCGTCCAAAAACATTCAGTACTTC; CDR3: CASSMQSQGASKNIQYF
D: TRBD2; size: -; J: TRBJ2-7; V: TRBV7-2; DNA: TGTGCCAGCAGCTTCGGGGGGTCCTCCTACGAGCAGTACTTC; CDR3: CASSFGGSSYEQYF
D: -; size: -; J: TRBJ1-1; V: TRBV18; DNA: TGTGCCAGCTCACCATCCACGCCAAGGGGTGACACTGAAGCTTTCTTT; CDR3: CASSPSTPRGDTEAFF
D: -; size: -; J: TRBJ2-3; V: TRBV12-5; DNA: TGTGCTAGTGGTTTGGTAAGAGCGGGCGCAGATACGCAGTATTTT; CDR3: CASGLVRAGADTQYF
D: -; size: -; J: TRBJ2-1; V: TRBV25-1; DNA: TGTGCCAGCAGCCACCTAGGAGGGGATGAGCAGTTCTTC; CDR3: CASSHLGGDEQFF
D: TRBD1; size: -; J: TRBJ1-1; V: TRBV18; DNA: TGTGCCAGCTCACTACAGGGGGCTTTGGTGAACACTGAAGCTTTCTTT; CDR3: CASSLQGALVNTEAFF
D: -; size: -; J: TRBJ1-4; V: TRBV30; DNA: TGTGCCTACGGTGCAAATAATGAAAAACTGTTTTTT; CDR3: CAYGANNEKLFF
D: -; size: -; J: TRBJ2-7; V: TRBV12-5; DNA: TGTGCTAGTGGTAGAGCCCAAGGAGACTACGAGCAGTACTTC; CDR3: CASGRAQGDYEQYF
D: TRBD1; size: -; J: TRBJ2-7; V: TRBV6-6; DNA: TGTGCCAGCAGTCCCGGGACAGCTACCTACGAGCAGTACTTC; CDR3: CASSPGTATYEQYF
D: -; size: -; J: TRBJ2-3; V: TRBV18; DNA: TGTGCCAGCTCACCATCCTCGATCCGAGGCACAGATACGCAGTATTTT; CDR3: CASSPSSIRGTDTQYF
D: TRBD1; size: -; J: TRBJ1-1; V: TRBV18; DNA: TGTGCCAGCTCACCTCTGGGGACAGTGCAGAACACTGAAGCTTTCTTT; CDR3: CASSPLGTVQNTEAFF
D: TRBD1; size: few; J: TRBJ1-1; V: TRBV15; DNA: TGTGCCACCAGCAGAGGGACAGGGGGTTATCGCAGCACTGAAGCTTTCTTT; CDR3: CATSRGTGGYRSTEAFF
D: TRBD1; size: -; J: TRBJ1-2; V: TRBV30; DNA: TGTGCCTGGAAACCGGGACAGGGATCTGGCTACACCTTC; CDR3: CAWKPGQGSGYTF
D: -; size: -; J: TRBJ2-7; V: TRBV5-1; DNA: TGCGCCAGCAGCGACTCCCCCTCCTACGAGCAGTACTTC; CDR3: CASSDSPSYEQYF
D: TRBD2; size: -; J: TRBJ2-7; V: TRBV10-1; DNA: TGCGCCAGCAGCCGAACTAGCGGGGGGGCAGGTGAGCAGTACTTC; CDR3: CASSRTSGGAGEQYF